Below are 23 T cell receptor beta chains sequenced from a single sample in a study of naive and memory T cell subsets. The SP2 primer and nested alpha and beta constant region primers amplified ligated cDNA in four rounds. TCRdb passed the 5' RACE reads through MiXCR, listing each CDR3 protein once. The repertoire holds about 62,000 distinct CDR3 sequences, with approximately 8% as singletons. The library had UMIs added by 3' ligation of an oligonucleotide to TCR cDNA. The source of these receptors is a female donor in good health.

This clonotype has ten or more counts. In nucleotides, the CDR3 is TGCAGTGCTACGACATCTTATAGCAATCAGCCCCAGCATTTT. It yields the protein CSATTSYSNQPQHF. The chain links TRBV20-1 to TRBJ1-5, with D unresolved. V was cut by 4 bases and J by 0 bases, with 10 bases left in between. The CDR3 contains 14 residues. In germline, CDR1 is DFQATT, CDR2 SNEGSKA (reference sequence).

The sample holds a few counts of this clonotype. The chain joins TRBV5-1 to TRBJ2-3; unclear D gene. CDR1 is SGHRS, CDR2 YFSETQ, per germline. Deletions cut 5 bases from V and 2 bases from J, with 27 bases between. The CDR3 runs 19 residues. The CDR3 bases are TGCGCCAGCAGGCCAATCCCCGGAAGGAAGCTGACTGACACAGATACGCAGTATTTT. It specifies CASRPIPGRKLTDTDTQYF.

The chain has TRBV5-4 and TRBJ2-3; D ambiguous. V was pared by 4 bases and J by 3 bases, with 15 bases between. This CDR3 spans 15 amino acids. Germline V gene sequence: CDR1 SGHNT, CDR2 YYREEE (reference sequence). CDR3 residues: CASSHTLGWTDTQYF. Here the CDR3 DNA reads TGTGCCAGCAGCCATACACTGGGATGGACAGATACGCAGTATTTT.

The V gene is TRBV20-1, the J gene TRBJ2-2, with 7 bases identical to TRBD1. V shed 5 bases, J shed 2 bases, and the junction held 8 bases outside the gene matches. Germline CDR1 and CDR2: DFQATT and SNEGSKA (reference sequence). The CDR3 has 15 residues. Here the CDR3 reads CSARLGQSNTGELFF. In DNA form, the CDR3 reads TGCAGTGCTCGTTTGGGACAGTCAAACACCGGGGAGCTGTTTTTT.

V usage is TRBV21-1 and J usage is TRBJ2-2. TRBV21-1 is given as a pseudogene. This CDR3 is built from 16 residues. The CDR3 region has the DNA TGTGCCAGCAGCAAAAAAGGAGCAGTTTTCTCCGGGGAGCTGTTTTTT. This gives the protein CASSKKGAVFSGELFF.

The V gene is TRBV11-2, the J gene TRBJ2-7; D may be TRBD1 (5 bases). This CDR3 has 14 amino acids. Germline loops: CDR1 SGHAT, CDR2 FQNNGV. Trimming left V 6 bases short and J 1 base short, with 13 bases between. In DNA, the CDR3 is TGTGCCAGCAGGATGGGGCAGGGATCCTACGAGCAGTACTTC. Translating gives CASRMGQGSYEQYF.

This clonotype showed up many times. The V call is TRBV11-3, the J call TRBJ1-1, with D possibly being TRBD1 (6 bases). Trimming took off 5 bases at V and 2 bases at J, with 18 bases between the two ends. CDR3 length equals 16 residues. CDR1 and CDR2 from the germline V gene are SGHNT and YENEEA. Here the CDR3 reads CASSPNGGAGNTEAFF. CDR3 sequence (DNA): TGTGCCAGCAGCCCCAATGGGGGGGCCGGTAACACTGAAGCTTTCTTT.

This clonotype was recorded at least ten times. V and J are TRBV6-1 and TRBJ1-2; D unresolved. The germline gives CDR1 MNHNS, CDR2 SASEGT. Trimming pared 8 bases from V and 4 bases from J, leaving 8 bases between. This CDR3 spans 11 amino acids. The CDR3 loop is CASGAAYGYTF. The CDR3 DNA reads TGTGCCAGCGGAGCAGCCTATGGCTACACCTTC.

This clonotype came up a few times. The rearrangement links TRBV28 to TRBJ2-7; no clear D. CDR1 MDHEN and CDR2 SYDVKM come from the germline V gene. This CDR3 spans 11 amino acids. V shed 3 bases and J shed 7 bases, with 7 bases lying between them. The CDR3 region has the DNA TGTGCCAGCAGTTTTGTCGGGGAGCAGTACTTC. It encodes CASSFVGEQYF.

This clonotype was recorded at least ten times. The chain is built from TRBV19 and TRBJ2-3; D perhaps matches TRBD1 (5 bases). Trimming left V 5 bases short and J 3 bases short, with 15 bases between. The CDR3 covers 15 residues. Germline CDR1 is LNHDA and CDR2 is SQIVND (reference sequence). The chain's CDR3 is CASSSPRDGTDTQYF. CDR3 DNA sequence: TGTGCCAGTAGTTCCCCCAGGGATGGGACAGATACGCAGTATTTT. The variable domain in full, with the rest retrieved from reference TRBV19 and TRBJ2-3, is DGGITQSPKYLFRKEGQNVTLSCEQNLNHDAMYWYRQDPGQGLRLIYYSQIVNDFQKGDIAEGYSVSREKKESFPLTVTSAQKNPTAFYLCASSSPRDGTDTQYFGPGTRLTVL.

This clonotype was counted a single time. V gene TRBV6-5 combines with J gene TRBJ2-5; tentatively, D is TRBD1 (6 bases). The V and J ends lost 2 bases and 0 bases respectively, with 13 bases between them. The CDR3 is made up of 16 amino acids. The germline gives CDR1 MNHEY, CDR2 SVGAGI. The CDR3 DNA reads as TGTGCCAGCAGTTACGGGGTCAGGGGCCACCAAGAGACCCAGTACTTC. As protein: CASSYGVRGHQETQYF.

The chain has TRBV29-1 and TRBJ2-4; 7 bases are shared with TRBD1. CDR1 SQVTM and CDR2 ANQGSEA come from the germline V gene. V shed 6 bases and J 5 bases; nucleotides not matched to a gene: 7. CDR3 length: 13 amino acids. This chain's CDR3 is CSVLRDSENIQYF. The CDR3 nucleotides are TGCAGCGTATTACGGGACAGTGAAAACATTCAGTACTTC. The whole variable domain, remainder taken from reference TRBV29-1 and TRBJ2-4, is SAVISQKPSRDICQRGTSLTIQCQVDSQVTMMFWYRQQPGQSLTLIATANQGSEATYESGFVIDKFPISRPNLTFSTLTVSNMSPEDSSIYLCSVLRDSENIQYFGAGTRLSVL.

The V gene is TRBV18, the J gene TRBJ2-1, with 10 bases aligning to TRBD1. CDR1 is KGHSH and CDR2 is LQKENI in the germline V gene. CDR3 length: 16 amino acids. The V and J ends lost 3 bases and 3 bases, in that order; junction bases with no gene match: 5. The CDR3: CASSPGGTGVYNEQFF. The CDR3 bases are TGTGCCAGCTCACCGGGGGGGACAGGGGTCTACAATGAGCAGTTCTTC.

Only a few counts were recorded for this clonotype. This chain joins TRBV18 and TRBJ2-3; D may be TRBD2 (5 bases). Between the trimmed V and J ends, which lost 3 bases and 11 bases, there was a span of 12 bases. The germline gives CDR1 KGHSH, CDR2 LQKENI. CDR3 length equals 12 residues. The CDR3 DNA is TGTGCCAGCTCACCGGAGGAAGTGGGGCAGTATTTT. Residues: CASSPEEVGQYF.

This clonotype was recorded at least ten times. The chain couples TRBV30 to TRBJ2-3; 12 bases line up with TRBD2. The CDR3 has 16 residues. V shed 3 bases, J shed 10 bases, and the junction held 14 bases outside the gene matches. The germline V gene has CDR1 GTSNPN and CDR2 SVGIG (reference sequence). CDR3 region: CAWRSRRTSGIGAQYF. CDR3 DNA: TGTGCCTGGAGATCGCGGAGGACTAGCGGGATCGGTGCGCAGTATTTT.

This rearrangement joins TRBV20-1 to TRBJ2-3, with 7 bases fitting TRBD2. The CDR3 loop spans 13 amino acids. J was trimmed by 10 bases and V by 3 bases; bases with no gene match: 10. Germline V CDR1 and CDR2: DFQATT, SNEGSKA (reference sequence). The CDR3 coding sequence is TGCAGTGCTAGTCCGACCCGACTAGCTGCGCAGTATTTT. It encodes CSASPTRLAAQYF.

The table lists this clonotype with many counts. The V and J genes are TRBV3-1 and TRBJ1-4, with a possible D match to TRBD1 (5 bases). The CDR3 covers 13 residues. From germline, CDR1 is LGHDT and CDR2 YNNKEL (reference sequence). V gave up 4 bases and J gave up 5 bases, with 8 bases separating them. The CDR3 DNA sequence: TGTGCCAGCAGCCGGGACCTGAATGAAAAACTGTTTTTT. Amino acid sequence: CASSRDLNEKLFF.

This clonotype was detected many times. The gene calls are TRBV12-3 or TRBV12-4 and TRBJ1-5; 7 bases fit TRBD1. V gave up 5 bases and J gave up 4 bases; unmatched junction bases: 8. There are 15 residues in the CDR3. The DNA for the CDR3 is TGTGCCAGCAGTCCCACAGGGGTGTATAATCAGCCCCAGCATTTT. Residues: CASSPTGVYNQPQHF.

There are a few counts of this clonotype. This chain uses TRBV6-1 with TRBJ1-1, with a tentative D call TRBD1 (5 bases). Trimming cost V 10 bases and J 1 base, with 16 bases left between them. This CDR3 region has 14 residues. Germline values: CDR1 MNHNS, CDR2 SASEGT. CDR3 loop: CATVKDTSNTEAFF. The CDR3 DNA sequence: TGTGCCACCGTTAAGGACACTTCGAACACTGAAGCTTTCTTT.

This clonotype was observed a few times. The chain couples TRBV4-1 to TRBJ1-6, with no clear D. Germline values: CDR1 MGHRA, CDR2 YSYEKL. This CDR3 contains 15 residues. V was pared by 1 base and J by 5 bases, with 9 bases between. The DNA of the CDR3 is TGCGCCAGCAGCCAAGGTAACGCTGATAATTCACCCCTCCACTTT. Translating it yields CASSQGNADNSPLHF.

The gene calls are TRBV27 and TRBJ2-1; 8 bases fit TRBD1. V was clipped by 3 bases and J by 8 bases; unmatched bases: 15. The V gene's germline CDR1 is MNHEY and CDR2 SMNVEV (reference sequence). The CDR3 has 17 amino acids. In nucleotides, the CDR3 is TGTGCCAGCAGTTTGGTTCTACGGCAGGGGGCAGGCCATGAGCAGTTCTTC. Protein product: CASSLVLRQGAGHEQFF.

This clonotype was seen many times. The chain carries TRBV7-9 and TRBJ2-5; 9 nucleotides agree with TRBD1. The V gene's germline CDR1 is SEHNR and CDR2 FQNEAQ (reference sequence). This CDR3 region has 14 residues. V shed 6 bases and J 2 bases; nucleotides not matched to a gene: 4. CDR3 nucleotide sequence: TGTGCCAGCAGTGGGACAGGGCGGCAAGAGACCCAGTACTTC. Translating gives CASSGTGRQETQYF. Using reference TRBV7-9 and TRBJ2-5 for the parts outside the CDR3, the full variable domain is DTGVSQNPRHKITKRGQNVTFRCDPISEHNRLYWYRQTLGQGPEFLTYFQNEAQLEKSRLLSDRFSAERPKGSFSTLEIQRTEQGDSAMYLCASSGTGRQETQYFGPGTRLLVL.

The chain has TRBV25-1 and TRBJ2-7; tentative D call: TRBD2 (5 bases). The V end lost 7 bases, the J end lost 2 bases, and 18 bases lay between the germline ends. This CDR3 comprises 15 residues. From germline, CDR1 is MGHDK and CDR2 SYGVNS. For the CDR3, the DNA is TGTGCCAGCACCACTTTCGTCGGGGAAACCTACGAGCAGTACTTC. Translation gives CASTTFVGETYEQYF.